This TCR beta chain was captured in a study of shared clonotypes between healthy human individuals. This CDR3 comprises 17 residues. J gave up 2 bases and V 4 bases, and 9 bases lay outside the gene matches. CDR1 is SGHVS, CDR2 FQNEAQ, per germline. The repertoire was sequenced with immunoSEQ multiplex PCR; TCRdb's copy has only in-frame clones and lacks some. The table has hundreds of thousands of clones, 72% seen once. The sample comprised memory CD4+ T cells sorted from blood. Subset described: CD45RA-negative fraction. The clonotype comes from a woman aged 25 to 39 in good health. The V and J genes are TRBV7-8 and TRBJ2-7; 12 nucleotides align to TRBD2. The CDR3 is CASSSGVASGRAYEQYF. In DNA form, the CDR3 reads TGTGCCAGCAGCTCGGGCGTGGCTAGCGGGAGGGCCTACGAGCAGTACTTC.